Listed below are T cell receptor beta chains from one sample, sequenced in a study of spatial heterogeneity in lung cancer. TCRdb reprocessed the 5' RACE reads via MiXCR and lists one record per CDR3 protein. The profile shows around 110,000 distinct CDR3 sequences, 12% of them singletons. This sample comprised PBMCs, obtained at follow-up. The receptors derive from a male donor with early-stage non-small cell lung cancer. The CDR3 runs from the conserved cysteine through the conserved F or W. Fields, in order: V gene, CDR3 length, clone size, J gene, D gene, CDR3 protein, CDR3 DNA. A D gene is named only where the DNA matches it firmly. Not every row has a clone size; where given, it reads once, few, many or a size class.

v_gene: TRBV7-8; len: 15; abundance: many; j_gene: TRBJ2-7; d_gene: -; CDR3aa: CASSLDFGAGNEQYF; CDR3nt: TGTGCCAGCAGCTTAGATTTTGGTGCAGGGAACGAGCAGTACTTC
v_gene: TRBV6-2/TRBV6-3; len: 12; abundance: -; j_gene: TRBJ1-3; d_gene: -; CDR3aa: CASSYSRRKLDF; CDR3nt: TGTGCCAGCAGTTACTCGAGGCGAAAGCTGGATTTT
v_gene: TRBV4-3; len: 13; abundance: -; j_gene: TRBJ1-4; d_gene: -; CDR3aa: CASSQNEAEKLFF; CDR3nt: TGCGCCAGCAGCCAAAATGAGGCGGAAAAACTGTTTTTT
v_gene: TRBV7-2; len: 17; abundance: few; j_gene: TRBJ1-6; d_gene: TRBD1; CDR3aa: CASSSGQGTTYNSPLHF; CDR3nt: TGTGCCAGCAGCAGCGGACAGGGGACAACCTATAATTCACCCCTCCACTTT
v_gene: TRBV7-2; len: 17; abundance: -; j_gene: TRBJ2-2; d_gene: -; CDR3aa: CASSLNPRGAGTGELFF; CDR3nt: TGTGCCAGCAGCTTAAACCCCCGGGGGGCTGGCACCGGGGAGCTGTTTTTT
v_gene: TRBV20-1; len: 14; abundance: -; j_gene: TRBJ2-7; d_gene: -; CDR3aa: CSARKVAGSYEQYF; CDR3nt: TGCAGTGCTAGAAAAGTAGCCGGGTCCTACGAGCAGTACTTC
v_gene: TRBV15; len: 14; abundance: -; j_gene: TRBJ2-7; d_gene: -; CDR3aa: CATSRDSWVGEQYF; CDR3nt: TGTGCCACCAGCAGAGATTCCTGGGTCGGCGAGCAGTACTTC
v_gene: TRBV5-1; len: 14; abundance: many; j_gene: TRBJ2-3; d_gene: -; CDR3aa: CASSLAGSTDTQYF; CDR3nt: TGCGCCAGCAGCTTGGCAGGGAGCACAGATACGCAGTATTTT
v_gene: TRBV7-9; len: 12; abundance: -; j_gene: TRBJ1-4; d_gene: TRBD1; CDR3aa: CAHRGLGEKLFF; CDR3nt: TGTGCTCACAGGGGGCTCGGGGAAAAACTGTTTTTT
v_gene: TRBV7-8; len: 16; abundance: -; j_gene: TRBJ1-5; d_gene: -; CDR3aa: CASRRDGGYSNQPQHF; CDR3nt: TGTGCCAGCAGGAGGGACGGAGGTTATAGCAATCAGCCCCAGCATTTT
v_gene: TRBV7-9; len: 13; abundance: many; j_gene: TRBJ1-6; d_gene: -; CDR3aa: CASSLDPGSPLHF; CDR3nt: TGTGCCAGCAGCTTAGACCCTGGGTCACCCCTCCACTTT
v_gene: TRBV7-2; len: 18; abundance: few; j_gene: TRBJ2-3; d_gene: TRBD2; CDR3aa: CASSPGTSGARSTDTQYF; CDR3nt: TGTGCCAGCAGCCCTGGGACTAGCGGGGCACGTAGCACAGATACGCAGTATTTT
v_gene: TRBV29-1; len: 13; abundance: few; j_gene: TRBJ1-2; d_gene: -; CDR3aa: CSVVGSGFYGYTF; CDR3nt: TGCAGCGTTGTAGGCAGCGGATTCTATGGCTACACCTTC
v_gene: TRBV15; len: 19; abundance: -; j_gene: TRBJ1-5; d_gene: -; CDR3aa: CATSRDASEESLRRQPQHF; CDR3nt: TGTGCCACCAGCAGAGACGCCTCGGAGGAAAGTTTAAGGCGGCAGCCCCAGCATTTT
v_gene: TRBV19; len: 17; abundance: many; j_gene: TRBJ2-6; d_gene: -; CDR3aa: CASSQPLRGNGANVLTF; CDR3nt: TGTGCCAGTAGTCAACCCCTCAGGGGAAATGGGGCCAACGTCCTGACTTTC
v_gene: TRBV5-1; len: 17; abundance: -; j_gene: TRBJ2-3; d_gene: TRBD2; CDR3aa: CASSSGTSGGRTDTQYF; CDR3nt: TGCGCCAGCAGCTCTGGGACTAGCGGGGGGCGCACAGATACGCAGTATTTT
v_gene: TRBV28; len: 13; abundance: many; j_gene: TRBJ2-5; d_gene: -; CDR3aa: CASSLLSQETQYF; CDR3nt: TGTGCCAGCAGTTTACTAAGCCAAGAGACCCAGTACTTC
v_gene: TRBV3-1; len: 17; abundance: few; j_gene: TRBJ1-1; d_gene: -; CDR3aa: CASSQGGGGLMNTEAFF; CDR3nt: TGTGCCAGCAGCCAAGGAGGTGGGGGTCTTATGAACACTGAAGCTTTCTTT
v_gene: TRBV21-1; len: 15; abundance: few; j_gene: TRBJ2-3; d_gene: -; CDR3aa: CASSKYDRGTDTQYF; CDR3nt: TGTGCCAGCAGCAAATATGACAGGGGCACAGATACGCAGTATTTT
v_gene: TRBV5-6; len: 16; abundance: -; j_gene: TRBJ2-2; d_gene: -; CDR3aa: CASSLPGAKNTGELFF; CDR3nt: TGTGCCAGCAGCTTGCCGGGCGCCAAGAACACCGGGGAGCTGTTTTTT
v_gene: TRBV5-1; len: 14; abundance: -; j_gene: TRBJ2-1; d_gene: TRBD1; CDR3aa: CASSTGQGNNEQFF; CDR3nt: TGCGCCAGCAGCACGGGACAGGGAAACAATGAGCAGTTCTTC
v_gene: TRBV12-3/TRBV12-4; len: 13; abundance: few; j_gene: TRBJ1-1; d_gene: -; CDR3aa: CASRTAKLTEAFF; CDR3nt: TGTGCCAGCAGGACCGCTAAGCTCACTGAAGCTTTCTTT
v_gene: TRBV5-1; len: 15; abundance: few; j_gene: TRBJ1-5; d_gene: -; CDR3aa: CASSFAGTRDQPQHF; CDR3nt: TGCGCCAGCAGTTTCGCCGGGACAAGGGACCAGCCCCAGCATTTT
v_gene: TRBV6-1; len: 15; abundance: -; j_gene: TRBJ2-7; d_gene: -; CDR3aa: CASSEAAAGRHEQYF; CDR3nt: TGTGCCAGCAGTGAAGCGGCGGCAGGGCGACACGAGCAGTACTTC
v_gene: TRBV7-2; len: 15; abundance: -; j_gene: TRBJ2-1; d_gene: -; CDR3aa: CASSLEPLPYNEQFF; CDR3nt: TGTGCCAGCAGCTTAGAGCCTCTCCCCTACAATGAGCAGTTCTTC
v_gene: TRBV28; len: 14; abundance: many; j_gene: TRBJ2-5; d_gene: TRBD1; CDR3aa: CASSFLGQGKTQYF; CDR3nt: TGTGCCAGCAGTTTCCTTGGACAGGGGAAGACCCAGTACTTC
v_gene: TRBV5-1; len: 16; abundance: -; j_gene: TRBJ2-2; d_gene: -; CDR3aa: CASSLEGSANTGELFF; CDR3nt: TGCGCCAGCAGCTTGGAAGGTAGCGCGAACACCGGGGAGCTGTTTTTT
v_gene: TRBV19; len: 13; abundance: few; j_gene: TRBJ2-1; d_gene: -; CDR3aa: CASTPNLGNEQFF; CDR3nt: TGTGCCAGTACTCCGAATTTAGGAAATGAGCAGTTCTTC
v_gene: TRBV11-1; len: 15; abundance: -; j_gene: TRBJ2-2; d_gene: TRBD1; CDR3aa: CASSSQGAGTGELFF; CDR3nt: TGTGCCAGCAGCTCCCAGGGGGCCGGCACCGGGGAGCTGTTTTTT
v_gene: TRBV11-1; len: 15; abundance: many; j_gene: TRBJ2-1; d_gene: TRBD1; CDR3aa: CASSLTGALYNEQFF; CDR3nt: TGTGCCAGCAGCTTAACAGGGGCGCTATACAATGAGCAGTTCTTC
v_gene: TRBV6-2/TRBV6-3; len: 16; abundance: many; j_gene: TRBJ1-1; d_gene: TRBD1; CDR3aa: CASSYSSRGVWAEAFF; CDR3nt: TGTGCCAGCAGTTACTCGAGCAGGGGGGTTTGGGCTGAAGCTTTCTTT
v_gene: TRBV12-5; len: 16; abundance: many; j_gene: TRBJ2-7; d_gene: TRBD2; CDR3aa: CASGSYRLAGGDEQYF; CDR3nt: TGTGCTAGTGGTTCCTACCGACTAGCGGGGGGGGACGAGCAGTACTTC
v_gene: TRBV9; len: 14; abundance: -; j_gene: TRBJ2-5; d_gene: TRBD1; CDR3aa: CASSSTGGSETQYF; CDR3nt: TGTGCCAGCAGCTCAACAGGGGGCTCGGAGACCCAGTACTTC
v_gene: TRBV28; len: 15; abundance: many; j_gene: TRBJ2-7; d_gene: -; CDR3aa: CASRRGRGGSYEQYF; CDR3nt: TGTGCCAGCAGGCGGGGCCGAGGGGGCTCCTACGAGCAGTACTTC
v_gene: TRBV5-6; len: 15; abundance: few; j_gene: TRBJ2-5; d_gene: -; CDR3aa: CASSLGRGGGETQYF; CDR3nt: TGTGCCAGCAGCCTAGGTCGGGGTGGAGGAGAGACCCAGTACTTC
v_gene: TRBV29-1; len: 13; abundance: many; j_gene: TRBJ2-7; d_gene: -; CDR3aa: CSVQAPSAYEQYF; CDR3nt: TGCAGCGTTCAGGCTCCGTCAGCCTACGAGCAGTACTTC
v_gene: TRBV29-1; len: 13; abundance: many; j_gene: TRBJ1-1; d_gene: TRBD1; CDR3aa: CSVRTGANTEAFF; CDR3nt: TGCAGCGTCCGGACAGGAGCGAACACTGAAGCTTTCTTT
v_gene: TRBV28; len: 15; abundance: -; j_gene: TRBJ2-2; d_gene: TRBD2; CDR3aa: CASILAGLNTGELFF; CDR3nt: TGTGCCAGCATCCTAGCGGGGTTAAACACCGGGGAGCTGTTTTTT
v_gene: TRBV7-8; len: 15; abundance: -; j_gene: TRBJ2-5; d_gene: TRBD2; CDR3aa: CASSFRTSGGETQYF; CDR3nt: TGTGCCAGCAGCTTCCGGACTAGCGGGGGGGAGACCCAGTACTTC
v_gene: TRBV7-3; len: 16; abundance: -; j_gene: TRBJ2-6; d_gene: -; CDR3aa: CASSPEPYSGANVLTF; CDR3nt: TGTGCCAGCAGCCCCGAACCCTACTCTGGGGCCAACGTCCTGACTTTC
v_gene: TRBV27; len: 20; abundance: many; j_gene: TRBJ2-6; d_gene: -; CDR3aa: CASSRSRSVYRASGANVLTF; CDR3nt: TGTGCCAGCAGTCGAAGCAGGAGTGTCTACAGGGCTTCTGGGGCCAACGTCCTGACTTTC
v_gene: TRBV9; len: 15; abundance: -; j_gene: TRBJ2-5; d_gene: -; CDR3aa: CASSVGTALRETQYF; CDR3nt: TGTGCCAGCAGCGTAGGGACAGCCCTTCGGGAGACCCAGTACTTC
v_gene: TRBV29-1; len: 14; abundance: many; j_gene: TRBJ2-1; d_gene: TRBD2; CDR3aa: CSVEGSGGRNEQFF; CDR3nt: TGCAGCGTTGAAGGTAGCGGGGGGCGAAATGAGCAGTTCTTC
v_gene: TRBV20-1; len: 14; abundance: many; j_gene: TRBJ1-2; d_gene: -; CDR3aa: CSARILILNYGYTF; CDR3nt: TGCAGTGCTAGAATCCTGATCCTGAACTATGGCTACACCTTC
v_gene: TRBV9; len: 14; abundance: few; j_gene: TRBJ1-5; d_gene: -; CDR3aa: CASSVGTGRQPQHF; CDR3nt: TGTGCCAGCAGCGTAGGCACAGGTAGGCAGCCCCAGCATTTT
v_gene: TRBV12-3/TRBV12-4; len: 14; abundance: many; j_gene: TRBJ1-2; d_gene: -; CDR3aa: CASSTLQERGGYTF; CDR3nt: TGTGCCAGCAGTACCCTTCAAGAACGGGGCGGCTACACCTTC
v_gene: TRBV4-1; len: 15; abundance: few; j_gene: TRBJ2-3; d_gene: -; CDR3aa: CASSQVGLSTDTQYF; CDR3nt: TGCGCCAGCAGCCAAGTGGGACTCAGCACAGATACGCAGTATTTT
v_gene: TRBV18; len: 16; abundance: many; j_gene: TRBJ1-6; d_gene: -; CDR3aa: CASSPPVPDGNSPLHF; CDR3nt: TGTGCCAGCTCACCACCGGTCCCGGACGGTAATTCACCCCTCCACTTT
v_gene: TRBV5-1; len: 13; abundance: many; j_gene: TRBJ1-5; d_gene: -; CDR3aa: CASSLAVNQPQHF; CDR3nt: TGCGCCAGCAGCTTGGCCGTGAATCAGCCCCAGCATTTT
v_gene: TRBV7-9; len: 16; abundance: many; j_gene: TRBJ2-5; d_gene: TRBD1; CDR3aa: CASSFPQGSYQETQYF; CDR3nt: TGTGCCAGCAGCTTCCCACAGGGGTCGTACCAAGAGACCCAGTACTTC
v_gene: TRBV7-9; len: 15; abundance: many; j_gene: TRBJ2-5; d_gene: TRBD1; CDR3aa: CASSPDREIQETQYF; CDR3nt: TGTGCCAGCAGCCCAGACAGGGAAATACAAGAGACCCAGTACTTC
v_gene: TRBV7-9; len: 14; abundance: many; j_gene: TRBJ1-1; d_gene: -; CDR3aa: CASSLAFVNTEAFF; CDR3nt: TGTGCCAGCAGCTTAGCTTTCGTGAACACTGAAGCTTTCTTT
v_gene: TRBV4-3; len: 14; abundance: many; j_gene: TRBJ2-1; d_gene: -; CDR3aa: CASSQDIASNEQFF; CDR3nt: TGCGCCAGCAGCCAAGATATAGCATCAAATGAGCAGTTCTTC
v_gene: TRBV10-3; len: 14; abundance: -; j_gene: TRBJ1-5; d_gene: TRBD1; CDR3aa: CATNPGTGDQPQHF; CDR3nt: TGTGCCACCAACCCCGGGACAGGGGATCAGCCCCAGCATTTT
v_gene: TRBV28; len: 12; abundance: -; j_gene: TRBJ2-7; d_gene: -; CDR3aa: CASSTYTYEQYF; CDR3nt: TGTGCCAGCAGTACCTACACCTACGAGCAGTACTTC
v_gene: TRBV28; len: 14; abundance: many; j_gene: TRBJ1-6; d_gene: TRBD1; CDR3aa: CATNTGGGSSPLHF; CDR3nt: TGTGCCACGAATACGGGAGGGGGCTCTTCACCCCTCCACTTT
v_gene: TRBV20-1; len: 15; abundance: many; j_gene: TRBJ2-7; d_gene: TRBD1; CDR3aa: CSAITPQGASIEQYF; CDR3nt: TGCAGTGCTATCACACCTCAGGGGGCGTCCATCGAGCAGTACTTC
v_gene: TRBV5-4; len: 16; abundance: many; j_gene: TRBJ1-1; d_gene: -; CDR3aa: CASSLGRGALPLEAFF; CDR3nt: TGTGCCAGCAGCTTAGGTAGGGGAGCCCTTCCCCTTGAAGCTTTCTTT
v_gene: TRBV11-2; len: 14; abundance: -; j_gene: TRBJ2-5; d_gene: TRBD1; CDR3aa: CASSLNRGSETQYF; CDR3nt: TGTGCCAGCAGCTTAAACAGGGGCTCGGAGACCCAGTACTTC